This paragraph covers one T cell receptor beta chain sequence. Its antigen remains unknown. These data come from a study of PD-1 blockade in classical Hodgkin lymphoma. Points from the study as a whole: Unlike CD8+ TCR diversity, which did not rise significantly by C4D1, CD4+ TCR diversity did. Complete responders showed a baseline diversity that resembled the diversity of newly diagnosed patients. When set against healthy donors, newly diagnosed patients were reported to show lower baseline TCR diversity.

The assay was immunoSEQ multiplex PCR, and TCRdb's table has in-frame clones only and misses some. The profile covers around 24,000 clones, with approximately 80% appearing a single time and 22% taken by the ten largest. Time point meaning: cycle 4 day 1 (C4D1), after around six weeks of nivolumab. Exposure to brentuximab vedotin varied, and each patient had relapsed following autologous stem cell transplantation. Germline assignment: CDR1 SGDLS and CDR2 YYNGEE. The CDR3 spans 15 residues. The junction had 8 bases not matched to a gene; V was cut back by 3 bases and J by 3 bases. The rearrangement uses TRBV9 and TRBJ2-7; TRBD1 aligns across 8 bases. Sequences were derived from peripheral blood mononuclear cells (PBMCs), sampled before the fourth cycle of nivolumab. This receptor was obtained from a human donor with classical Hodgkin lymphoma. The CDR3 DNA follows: TGTGCCAGCAGCGCTTCACAGGGGGTACGCTACGAGCAGTACTTC. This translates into CASSASQGVRYEQYF.